The 7 T cell receptor beta chains in this list originate from one sample, sequenced in a study of blood T cell repertoires in COVID-19 (dated by TCRdb to 2019 to 2021). Libraries were constructed by the immunoSEQ multiplex PCR assay. Held by TCRdb, this immuneACCESS table contains in-frame sequences only and omits some clones. Under half of the omission traces to an unresolved V gene where checked; the cause of the rest is unknown. The sample table holds 140,000 or so clones, of which 80% to 90% were seen once. The top ten hold around 1.7% of the sample. The sample comprised peripheral blood. These receptors were obtained from a woman between 45 and 60 years old with acute or convalescent COVID-19.

The chain couples TRBV7-8 to TRBJ2-5, with TRBD1 identical over 7 bases. The CDR3 totals 13 residues. Germline-derived CDR1 and CDR2 are SGHVS and FQNEAQ. J lost 3 bases, V lost 5 bases, and 3 bases had no gene match. DNA of the CDR3: TGTGCCAGCAGCCGAGACAGGGAAGAGACCCAGTACTTC. Its translation: CASSRDREETQYF.

This clone came up a few times. The V gene is TRBV6-1, the J gene TRBJ2-5, with 10 nucleotides matching TRBD2. This CDR3 has 19 amino acids. The germline CDR1 and CDR2 sequences are MNHNS and SASEGT. Trimming cost V 4 bases and J 0 bases; bases outside gene matches: 14. The CDR3 region is CASSVEAWLAGAHQETQYF. The DNA of the CDR3 is TGTGCCAGCAGTGTGGAAGCGTGGCTAGCGGGGGCCCACCAAGAGACCCAGTACTTC.

The V and J genes are TRBV7-2 and TRBJ1-4; a weak D match, TRBD1 (5 bases). The CDR3 runs 16 residues. The V end lost 2 bases, the J end lost 1 base, and 11 bases lay between the germline ends. Germline V gene sequence: CDR1 SGHTA, CDR2 FQGNSA. The CDR3 region has the DNA TGTGCCAGCAGCTTATACTTGGGGGGAACTAATGAAAAACTGTTTTTT. Translated: CASSLYLGGTNEKLFF.

J is TRBJ2-1 and V is TRBV7-8; D remains ambiguous. Deletions cut 4 bases from V and 8 bases from J, with 12 bases between. Germline lookup yields CDR1 SGHVS and CDR2 FQNEAQ. This CDR3 has 13 amino acids. This CDR3 is CASSSLTLDEQFF. The CDR3 DNA follows: TGTGCCAGCAGCTCCCTAACTTTGGATGAGCAGTTCTTC.

The chain couples TRBV27 to TRBJ2-7; 9 positions match TRBD2. Germline V gene sequence: CDR1 MNHEY, CDR2 SMNVEV (reference sequence). The CDR3 has 16 residues. Losses at the gene ends were 5 bases for V and 1 base for J; bases not matched to a gene: 9. CDR3 sequence (DNA): TGTGCCAGCAGTCCCCTGGGTAGCGGGGGTTCCTACGAGCAGTACTTC. Translating it yields CASSPLGSGGSYEQYF.

This clone was recorded once. This rearrangement joins TRBV29-1 to TRBJ1-2; D is perhaps TRBD1 (6 bases). V was shortened by 0 bases and J by 8 bases, with 16 bases between the two germline ends. The V gene's germline CDR1 is SQVTM and CDR2 ANQGSEA. The CDR3 is 14 residues long. CDR3 nucleotide sequence: TGCAGCGTTGAAGATGTACAGGGCAGGTCCGGCTACACCTTC. Its translation is CSVEDVQGRSGYTF.

The rearrangement uses TRBV5-6 and TRBJ2-3, with 8 bases matching TRBD1. The CDR3 extends over 15 amino acids. Germline-derived CDR1 and CDR2 are SGHDT and YYEEEE. The ends lost 4 bases at V and 3 bases at J; junction bases unmatched: 7. The CDR3 DNA sequence: TGTGCCAGCAGCCCGACAGGGGTTGGGACAGATACGCAGTATTTT. It codes for CASSPTGVGTDTQYF.